A selection of T cell receptor beta chains follows, all from one sample in a study of shared clonotypes between healthy human individuals. Sequencing used immunoSEQ multiplex PCR; TCRdb keeps in-frame clones, though not all of them. This table holds some 240,000 clones, 65% to 70% found once. The specimen was memory CD4+ T cells sorted from blood. These receptor sequences come from a young man in good health. Each CDR3 is given with its conserved first and last residue. Each record gives: J gene, V gene, clone size, D gene, CDR3 DNA, CDR3 protein. D genes are given only for firm matches. Size tells how often a clone was seen (once, few, many) or the class of an expanded clone, and some rows leave it out.

TRBJ2-5 | TRBV20-1 | NA | NA | TGCAGTGCTAGAGTAGGAGAGACCCAGTACTTC | CSARVGETQYF
TRBJ2-1 | TRBV9 | NA | NA | TGTGCCAGCAGCGTTTCAGAGGGGATCTACAATGAGCAGTTCTTC | CASSVSEGIYNEQFF
TRBJ2-3 | TRBV13 | NA | NA | TGTGCCAGCAGCTTAAGGGGCGGGACCCTCACAGATACGCAGTATTTT | CASSLRGGTLTDTQYF
TRBJ2-5 | TRBV19 | NA | NA | TGTGCCAGTAGTACTAACAGGCGGGAGACCCAGTACTTC | CASSTNRRETQYF
TRBJ2-3 | TRBV15 | NA | TRBD2 | TGTGCCACCAGCAGCCTAGATTTTAGCGGGAGCCAATATACGCAGTATTTT | CATSSLDFSGSQYTQYF
TRBJ2-2 | TRBV23-1 | NA | NA | TGCGCCAGCAATCTGCCTCCTAACACCGGGGAGCTGTTTTTT | CASNLPPNTGELFF
TRBJ2-5 | TRBV11-1 | NA | NA | TGTGCCAGCAGCTTCGATGAGACCCAGTACTTC | CASSFDETQYF
TRBJ1-1 | TRBV7-9 | NA | NA | TGTGCCAGCAGTCCCCCGGGGACTGAAGCTTTCTTT | CASSPPGTEAFF
TRBJ1-4 | TRBV28 | NA | NA | TGTGCCGCCGGGCATGAAAAACTGTTTTTT | CAAGHEKLFF
TRBJ1-1 | TRBV14 | NA | NA | TGTGCCAGCAGCCAAGTGCGGGGTTGGGCTGAAGCTTTCTTT | CASSQVRGWAEAFF
TRBJ2-3 | TRBV2 | few | NA | TGTGCCAGCAGTGGGCCGACTAGCACAGATACGCAGTATTTT | CASSGPTSTDTQYF
TRBJ2-7 | TRBV6-5 | NA | TRBD2 | TGTGCCAGCAGTTCGGGACTAGCGGACGAGCAGTACTTC | CASSSGLADEQYF